These 7 T cell receptor beta chains were all obtained from the same sample, sequenced in a study of cytomegalovirus exposure and HLA in healthy donors. 60 Vbeta and 13 Jbeta primers were used in PCR. This table comes from immunoSEQ multiplex PCR, and its TCRdb copy is limited to in-frame clones, with some not included. In the table there are approximately 190,000 clones, around 86% of which are singletons. Sequences were obtained from PBMCs. The receptors stem from a young man in good health and CMV-seronegative.

This sequence joins TRBV6-5 and TRBJ1-6, with D unclear. The CDR3 spans 15 residues. Germline lookup yields CDR1 MNHEY and CDR2 SVGAGI. Trimming shortened V by 6 bases and J by 8 bases, and 17 bases separated the two germline ends. The CDR3 DNA is TGTGCCAGCAGAGGTCCGGCGAGGTATGATTCACCCCTCCACTTT. Its protein product is CASRGPARYDSPLHF.

This rearrangement joins TRBV27 to TRBJ2-3, with 9 bases that match TRBD2. Germline V gives CDR1 MNHEY, CDR2 SMNVEV (reference sequence). V shed 2 bases and J 4 bases; nucleotides not matched to a gene: 10. CDR3 size: 17 residues. The CDR3 reads CASSLVGGGRAADTQYF. The CDR3 coding sequence is TGTGCCAGCAGTTTAGTTGGTGGCGGGAGGGCCGCAGATACGCAGTATTTT.

On this clone: One end of the junction does not line up with germline, which may come from a read error. The CDR3 protein is CASSPAWRNPTGELFF. The CDR3 nucleotides read TGTGCTAGCAGCCCCGCCTGGCGGAACCCGACCGGGGAGCTGTTTTTT. The chain couples TRBV7-7 to TRBJ2-2; D not resolved. The V gene's germline CDR1 is SSHAT and CDR2 FNYEAQ (reference sequence). CDR3 length: 16 residues.

The J gene is TRBJ2-1, the V gene TRBV19; 8 bases fit TRBD2. The V segment lost 1 base and the J segment 4 bases; nucleotides outside the gene matches: 3. Germline CDR1 is LNHDA and CDR2 is SQIVND (reference sequence). The CDR3 is 15 amino acids. The CDR3, as DNA: TGTGCCAGTAGTATAGCGGGAGGGCTTTACAATGAGCAGTTCTTC. Its translation is CASSIAGGLYNEQFF. The full variable domain, with the rest looked up from reference TRBV19 and TRBJ2-1, is DGGITQSPKYLFRKEGQNVTLSCEQNLNHDAMYWYRQDPGQGLRLIYYSQIVNDFQKGDIAEGYSVSREKKESFPLTVTSAQKNPTAFYLCASSIAGGLYNEQFFGPGTRLTVL.

The chain uses TRBV15 and TRBJ2-1, with D maybe TRBD2 (6 bases). Germline CDR1 is LNHNV and CDR2 is YYDKDF (reference sequence). The ends were cut back, 3 bases at V and 0 bases at J, with 15 bases in the middle. The CDR3 covers 17 residues. CDR3 DNA: TGTGCCACCAGCAGTTTTTTCGCGGGGAGCTCCTACAATGAGCAGTTCTTC. Translation gives CATSSFFAGSSYNEQFF.

In the case of this clone: One end of the junction does not line up with germline, which may come from a read error. The gene calls are TRBV7-9 and TRBJ1-3; no firm D call. CDR1 is SEHNR and CDR2 is FQNEAQ in the germline V gene (reference sequence). The CDR3 has 16 amino acids. CDR3 loop: CSSSAPPSESGNTIYF. CDR3 coding DNA: TGTTCCAGCAGCGCCCCCCCCTCGGAGTCTGGAAACACCATATATTTT.

The genes are TRBV2 and TRBJ1-4; D ambiguous. This CDR3 has 14 residues. Trimming stripped 7 bases from V and 6 bases from J, with 15 bases between. Germline V gene data show CDR1 as SNHLY and CDR2 as FYNNEI. The CDR3 loop reads CASIAEEFDEKLFF. In DNA, the CDR3 is TGTGCCAGCATCGCCGAAGAGTTCGATGAAAAACTGTTTTTT.